The rows below give T cell receptor beta chains drawn from one sample of a study of shared clonotypes between healthy human individuals. Method: immunoSEQ multiplex PCR; TCRdb's copy keeps in-frame clones and lacks some. Among approximately 2.5 million clones, roughly 93% were seen once, and the ten largest hold approximately 0.37%. Material for sequencing was naive CD4+ T cells from PBMCs. Receptors originate from a man younger than 35 in good health. Some clones in this sample may be carry-over from other donors' samples. Both conserved end residues are part of each CDR3. A D gene is named only where the DNA matches it firmly. The size of a clone is reported for some rows only, either as once, few or many, or as a class for expanded clones.

d_gene	abundance	v_gene	j_gene	CDR3aa	CDR3nt
TRBD1	NA	TRBV7-9	TRBJ1-2	CASSPGQGYGYTF	TGTGCCAGCAGCCCCGGACAGGGCTATGGCTACACCTTC
NA	once	TRBV7-2	TRBJ2-7	CASSYDREAEQYF	TGTGCCAGCAGCTATGACAGGGAGGCCGAGCAGTACTTC
NA	once	TRBV2	TRBJ1-3	CASSVETSGNTIYF	TGTGCCAGCAGTGTCGAAACCTCTGGAAACACCATATATTTT
TRBD1	NA	TRBV5-1	TRBJ1-1	CASSWTGLNTEAFF	TGCGCCAGCAGCTGGACAGGTTTGAACACTGAAGCTTTCTTT
NA	NA	TRBV28	TRBJ1-5	CASSTGGSNQPQHF	TGTGCCAGCAGTACCGGGGGTTCCAATCAGCCCCAGCATTTT
TRBD1	NA	TRBV4-3	TRBJ2-3	CASSQGRQGSNTQYF	TGCGCCAGCAGCCAAGGCCGACAGGGCAGTAATACGCAGTATTTT
NA	NA	TRBV13	TRBJ2-2	CASSENHRMSPTGELFF	TGTGCCAGCAGCGAAAATCATAGGATGTCGCCCACCGGGGAGCTGTTTTTT
TRBD1	NA	TRBV5-1	TRBJ1-4	CASSLGSGTGGEKLFF	TGCGCCAGCAGCTTGGGATCCGGGACAGGGGGTGAAAAACTGTTTTTT
TRBD1	NA	TRBV5-4	TRBJ1-2	CASSFPGQVWYGYTF	TGTGCCAGCAGCTTCCCGGGACAGGTGTGGTATGGCTACACCTTC
NA	NA	TRBV27	TRBJ2-1	CAIKSLNSYNEQFF	TGTGCCATCAAATCACTGAACTCCTACAATGAGCAGTTCTTC
NA	NA	TRBV29-1	TRBJ1-2	CSVGGGSGFNYGYTF	TGCAGCGTTGGGGGGGGCAGTGGTTTTAACTATGGCTACACCTTC
TRBD1	NA	TRBV7-2	TRBJ1-2	CASSYNRGNYGYTF	TGTGCCAGCAGCTACAACAGGGGAAACTATGGCTACACCTTC
NA	NA	TRBV18	TRBJ2-7	CASSPELGYEQYF	TGTGCCAGCTCACCGGAACTGGGCTACGAGCAGTACTTC
NA	once	TRBV5-1	TRBJ2-7	CASSFLDITRPYEQYF	TGCGCCAGCAGCTTCCTCGACATCACCCGCCCCTACGAGCAGTACTTC
NA	NA	TRBV6-5	TRBJ2-2	CASSYGTLNTGELFF	TGTGCCAGCAGTTACGGGACACTGAACACCGGGGAGCTGTTTTTT
NA	NA	TRBV10-1	TRBJ2-1	CASGLIRGGEQFF	TGCGCCAGCGGCCTAATAAGGGGGGGTGAGCAGTTCTTC
NA	NA	TRBV27	TRBJ2-7	CASRPLRDNPYEQYF	TGTGCCAGCAGACCCCTCCGGGACAACCCCTACGAGCAGTACTTC
NA	NA	TRBV7-8	TRBJ2-5	CASSRDRLPETQYF	TGTGCCAGCAGCAGGGACCGACTTCCAGAGACCCAGTACTTC
TRBD2	NA	TRBV5-4	TRBJ2-1	CATGPRGVPSYNEQFF	TGTGCCACCGGGCCCCGGGGGGTCCCCTCCTACAATGAGCAGTTCTTC
NA	NA	TRBV7-2	TRBJ1-2	CASRSQVPGGYTF	TGTGCCAGCAGATCACAGGTCCCAGGTGGCTACACCTTC
NA	NA	TRBV5-4	TRBJ2-5	CASSLSQETQYF	TGTGCCAGCAGCCTGTCTCAAGAGACCCAGTACTTC
NA	NA	TRBV5-8	TRBJ2-7	CASSLWDSRYEQYF	TGTGCCAGCAGCTTGTGGGACTCGCGCTACGAGCAGTACTTC
NA	once	TRBV4-3	TRBJ2-2	CASSQGERAGTGELFF	TGCGCCAGCAGCCAAGGGGAGCGGGCGGGCACCGGGGAGCTGTTTTTT
TRBD2	NA	TRBV5-1	TRBJ2-3	CASSLVGREGLDTQYF	TGCGCCAGCAGCTTGGTTGGGCGGGAGGGCCTAGATACGCAGTATTTT
NA	NA	TRBV5-1	TRBJ2-5	CASSLVLSGVRETQYF	TGCGCCAGCAGCTTGGTGCTTTCGGGAGTAAGGGAGACCCAGTACTTC
NA	NA	TRBV30	TRBJ1-2	CAWKEGGYGYTF	TGTGCCTGGAAAGAGGGGGGCTATGGCTACACCTTC
TRBD2	NA	TRBV5-1	TRBJ2-3	CASSGGAGTKPNTQYF	TGCGCCAGCAGCGGGGGAGCCGGGACTAAGCCGAATACGCAGTATTTT
TRBD1	NA	TRBV2	TRBJ1-5	CASSRDRANQPQHF	TGTGCCAGCAGTAGGGACAGAGCCAATCAGCCCCAGCATTTT
NA	NA	TRBV5-1	TRBJ1-1	CASSPRPEGTEAFF	TGCGCCAGCAGCCCGAGGCCGGAGGGCACTGAAGCTTTCTTT
NA	few	TRBV6-1	TRBJ1-5	CASSEGAGNQPQHF	TGTGCCAGCAGTGAAGGGGCAGGCAATCAGCCCCAGCATTTT
NA	NA	TRBV4-3	TRBJ1-1	CASSQGPARNTEAFF	TGCGCCAGCAGCCAAGGGCCGGCCCGGAACACTGAAGCTTTCTTT
TRBD1	NA	TRBV5-6	TRBJ1-1	CASSWLGQGSAEAFF	TGTGCCAGCAGCTGGCTGGGACAGGGGTCCGCTGAAGCTTTCTTT
TRBD2	NA	TRBV5-1	TRBJ2-1	CASSLEGAGFNEQFF	TGCGCCAGCAGCTTGGAAGGAGCGGGATTCAATGAGCAGTTCTTC
TRBD1	NA	TRBV30	TRBJ1-4	CAGGQGAEKLFF	TGTGCCGGGGGGCAGGGGGCTGAAAAACTGTTTTTT
NA	NA	TRBV5-1	TRBJ2-1	CASSPAAGAYNEQFF	TGCGCCAGCAGCCCGGCCGCAGGGGCCTACAATGAGCAGTTCTTC
NA	NA	TRBV5-1	TRBJ2-7	CASSLTGYSYEQYF	TGCGCCAGCAGCTTGACAGGGTACTCCTACGAGCAGTACTTC
NA	NA	TRBV6-1	TRBJ1-1	CASSPRWQGITEAFF	TGTGCCAGCAGTCCCCGGTGGCAGGGGATAACTGAAGCTTTCTTT
NA	once	TRBV28	TRBJ1-1	CATTSGAGSWAFF	TGTGCCACCACCTCAGGGGCCGGGTCATGGGCTTTCTTT
TRBD2	NA	TRBV5-1	TRBJ2-1	CASSPRGAGYNEQFF	TGCGCCAGCAGCCCCCGGGGAGCGGGGTACAATGAGCAGTTCTTC
TRBD2	NA	TRBV15	TRBJ2-1	CATSRDRTRGNNEQFF	TGTGCCACCAGCAGAGACCGGACTAGGGGCAACAATGAGCAGTTCTTC
TRBD1	NA	TRBV10-3	TRBJ2-3	CAIRPGQGSTDTQYF	TGTGCCATCAGACCGGGACAGGGTTCAACCGATACGCAGTATTTT
NA	NA	TRBV30	TRBJ2-3	CAWSLKGRTDTQYF	TGTGCCTGGAGTCTGAAGGGACGCACAGATACGCAGTATTTT
TRBD2	NA	TRBV11-2	TRBJ2-1	CASSFRTSSNEQFF	TGTGCCAGCAGCTTCCGGACTAGTAGTAATGAGCAGTTCTTC
NA	once	TRBV11-2	TRBJ1-1	CASSLDRGRGRGTEAFF	TGTGCCAGCAGCTTAGATCGGGGCAGGGGTAGGGGCACTGAAGCTTTCTTT
NA	once	TRBV19	TRBJ2-7	CASSIVGSWRQYF	TGTGCCAGTAGTATAGTTGGGTCGTGGCGGCAGTACTTC
NA	NA	TRBV13	TRBJ2-2	CASSRNPLNTGELFF	TGTGCCAGCAGCCGCAACCCCCTTAACACCGGGGAGCTGTTTTTT
TRBD1	NA	TRBV19	TRBJ1-5	CASSPRDRGVNQPQHF	TGTGCCAGTAGTCCCCGGGACAGGGGTGTCAATCAGCCCCAGCATTTT
TRBD2	NA	TRBV5-4	TRBJ2-3	CASSLAGVTDTQYF	TGTGCCAGCAGCTTAGCGGGAGTCACAGATACGCAGTATTTT
NA	NA	TRBV5-1	TRBJ2-7	CASRPQGPYEQYF	TGCGCCAGCAGGCCCCAGGGTCCCTACGAGCAGTACTTC
NA	NA	TRBV11-2	TRBJ1-1	CASSSNRAGGEAFF	TGTGCCAGCAGCTCAAACCGGGCCGGCGGGGAAGCTTTCTTT
NA	NA	TRBV18	TRBJ2-2	CASSPRGEATGELFF	TGTGCCAGCTCACCACGAGGGGAGGCCACCGGGGAGCTGTTTTTT
NA	NA	TRBV29-1	TRBJ1-2	CSVRGLAGLAYTF	TGCAGCGTGAGGGGACTGGCGGGGTTGGCCTACACCTTC
NA	NA	TRBV19	TRBJ2-2	CASSIVSSVTGELFF	TGTGCCAGTAGTATAGTTAGCTCGGTCACCGGGGAGCTGTTTTTT
NA	NA	TRBV4-3	TRBJ1-3	CASSPTPRTDSGNTIYF	TGCGCCAGCAGCCCAACCCCCCGAACGGACTCTGGAAACACCATATATTTT